The 13 T cell receptor beta chains below all came from one sample that was sequenced in a study of CD8 T cells in ankylosing spondylitis. Study-wide points: Ankylosing spondylitis blood appeared to be characterized by a TCR beta motif of several highly homologous variants.

TCRdb reprocessed the 5' RACE reads with MiXCR, giving one entry per CDR3 protein. The sample carries roughly 400,000 distinct CDR3 sequences, about a fifth recorded once. Their antigens are not known. The specimen sequenced was blood, either unsorted or a sorted T cell fraction (not recorded which). The receptors were sampled from a male donor with ankylosing spondylitis.

The V and J genes are TRBV2 and TRBJ2-3; TRBD2 agrees at 16 bases. The V and J ends lost 5 bases and 2 bases, in that order; junction bases with no gene match: 7. The germline V gene encodes CDR1 SNHLY and CDR2 FYNNEI. The CDR3 has 18 residues. In DNA form, the CDR3 reads TGTGCCAGCAGTAGGGGACTAGCGGGAGGGCTCAACACAGATACGCAGTATTTT. Its protein is CASSRGLAGGLNTDTQYF.

The sample holds many counts of this clonotype. The rearrangement uses TRBV6-2 or TRBV6-3 and TRBJ2-6; D ambiguous. The germline V gene encodes CDR1 MNHEY and CDR2 SVGEGT. There are 14 residues in the CDR3. Trimming removed 6 bases at V and 3 bases at J, with 9 bases between. In nucleotides, the CDR3 is TGTGCCAGCAGCTTCCTATTTGGGGCCAACGTCCTGACTTTC. It is translated as CASSFLFGANVLTF.

The rearrangement joins TRBV20-1 to TRBJ2-5; the match to TRBD2 covers 9 bases. The CDR3 sequence is 15 residues long. Germline V gene sequence: CDR1 DFQATT, CDR2 SNEGSKA (reference sequence). V was clipped by 1 base and J by 2 bases; unmatched bases: 5. The CDR3 spells CSARVAGDHQETQYF. CDR3 coding DNA: TGCAGTGCTAGAGTAGCGGGAGACCATCAAGAGACCCAGTACTTC.

This clonotype occurred a few times. The rearrangement joins TRBV7-8 to TRBJ1-5; 7 bases align to TRBD1. V lost 5 bases, J lost 0 bases, and 7 bases stayed unmatched. The CDR3 contains 16 residues. The V gene's germline CDR1 is SGHVS and CDR2 FQNEAQ. CDR3 DNA sequence: TGTGCCAGCAGCGCACCTACAGGGGATAGCAATCAGCCCCAGCATTTT. Its protein product is CASSAPTGDSNQPQHF.

This clonotype was observed a handful of times. The chain joins TRBV10-3 to TRBJ2-3; a weak D match, TRBD1 (6 bases). CDR3 length: 15 residues. V lost 6 bases and J 0 bases, leaving 13 bases between the germline ends. Germline assignment: CDR1 ENHRY and CDR2 SYGVKD. For the CDR3, the DNA is TGTGCCATCAGCCACCGGACAGAGAGCACAGATACGCAGTATTTT. Translation: CAISHRTESTDTQYF.

The V call is TRBV6-1, the J call TRBJ1-1; no clear D. CDR1 is MNHNS and CDR2 is SASEGT in the germline V gene. CDR3 size: 13 residues. The ends were cut back, 9 bases at V and 4 bases at J, with 15 bases in the middle. The CDR3 protein is CASLWERRTEAFF. Written as DNA, the CDR3 is TGTGCCAGTCTCTGGGAACGACGCACTGAAGCTTTCTTT.

This clonotype was detected many times. V gene TRBV29-1 combines with J gene TRBJ2-1; 11 bases match TRBD2. Trimming cost V 6 bases and J 9 bases; bases outside gene matches: 4. The CDR3 contains 12 residues. The V gene's germline CDR1 is SQVTM and CDR2 ANQGSEA. The CDR3 DNA reads as TGCAGCGTCGCGCTAGCGGGGGGTGAGCAGTTCTTC. Protein product: CSVALAGGEQFF.

This clonotype appeared a few times. The chain employs TRBV29-1 and TRBJ2-7, with D possibly being TRBD1 or TRBD2 (5 bases each). Germline V CDR1 and CDR2: SQVTM, ANQGSEA. Trimming removed 5 bases from V and 7 bases from J, with 21 bases in between. The CDR3 is 14 amino acids. Written as DNA, the CDR3 is TGCAGCGTTTCTGCCGGGACGGCGCCGGGGGAGCAGTACTTC. Protein: CSVSAGTAPGEQYF.

This clonotype was seen a few times. The chain employs TRBV20-1 and TRBJ2-1; 14 positions agree with TRBD2. Germline CDR1 and CDR2: DFQATT and SNEGSKA (reference sequence). This CDR3 region has 15 residues. Trimming removed 3 bases from V and 13 bases from J; junction bases left unmatched: 11. The CDR3 DNA follows: TGCAGTGCTAGTCCTACCGGGACTAGCGGGAGTACCCAGTTCTTC. Translating gives CSASPTGTSGSTQFF.

This clonotype was seen a handful of times. The rearrangement links TRBV7-2 to TRBJ2-4; perhaps D is TRBD1 or TRBD2 (5 bases each). With 5 bases removed from V and 9 bases from J, the gap between germline ends came to 20 bases. The germline V gene encodes CDR1 SGHTA and CDR2 FQGNSA. This CDR3 is built from 15 residues. CDR3 sequence reads: CASSPVGTGPGIQYF. CDR3 in DNA: TGTGCCAGCAGCCCCGTAGGGACGGGTCCAGGCATTCAGTACTTC.

This clonotype was observed a few times. V and J are TRBV5-1 and TRBJ2-7; 10 bases are shared with TRBD2. CDR1 and CDR2 from the germline V gene are SGHRS and YFSETQ. V shed 6 bases and J 5 bases; nucleotides not matched to a gene: 5. The CDR3 is made up of 13 amino acids. CDR3 bases: TGCGCCAGCACACTAGCGGGATTTGACGAGCAGTACTTC. It specifies CASTLAGFDEQYF.

The rearrangement links TRBV7-2 to TRBJ2-3; 14 bases match TRBD2. V was clipped by 5 bases and J by 2 bases; unmatched bases: 3. Per germline, CDR1 SGHTA and CDR2 FQGNSA. The CDR3 is 16 amino acids. CDR3 coding DNA: TGTGCCAGCAGCAAGGGACTAGCGGGGGTCACAGATACGCAGTATTTT. Translated, it gives CASSKGLAGVTDTQYF.

The chain couples TRBV3-1 to TRBJ2-1; 9 bases fit TRBD2. CDR1 is LGHDT and CDR2 is YNNKEL in the germline V gene (reference sequence). V trimming: 7 bases; J trimming: 0 bases; junction bases outside the gene matches: 10. The CDR3 sequence is 17 residues long. The CDR3 loop reads CASTRGGIPSSYNEQFF. CDR3 bases: TGTGCCAGCACGCGGGGGGGGATACCGAGCTCCTACAATGAGCAGTTCTTC.